These 24 T cell receptor beta chains originate from one sample sequenced in a study of blood T cell repertoires in COVID-19. Clones were read by immunoSEQ multiplex PCR, and TCRdb kept only the in-frame ones, dropping some. The data hold approximately 210,000 clones, with approximately 86% observed a single time. The sequenced sample consisted of PBMCs or T cells enriched from blood (not recorded which). The receptors were gathered from a woman in her 50s with acute COVID-19.

The chain joins TRBV19 to TRBJ2-1; the match to TRBD2 covers 11 bases. The germline gives CDR1 LNHDA, CDR2 SQIVND (reference sequence). The trim removed 1 base at V and 5 bases at J, leaving 7 bases unmatched. The CDR3 is 17 amino acids. CDR3 coding DNA: TGTGCCAGTAGTATAGCCCCCTTAGCGGGAGGGGACAATGAGCAGTTCTTC. Protein: CASSIAPLAGGDNEQFF.

The genes are TRBV19 and TRBJ2-4, with 7 nucleotides matching TRBD2. Germline assignment: CDR1 LNHDA and CDR2 SQIVND (reference sequence). Trimming cost V 3 bases and J 3 bases; bases outside gene matches: 8. CDR3 length: 16 residues. CDR3 amino acids: CASSIGAGVHKNIQYF. The CDR3 DNA follows: TGTGCCAGTAGTATTGGGGCGGGAGTGCACAAAAACATTCAGTACTTC. The entire variable domain, with the rest obtained from reference TRBV19 and TRBJ2-4, is as follows: DGGITQSPKYLFRKEGQNVTLSCEQNLNHDAMYWYRQDPGQGLRLIYYSQIVNDFQKGDIAEGYSVSREKKESFPLTVTSAQKNPTAFYLCASSIGAGVHKNIQYFGAGTRLSVL.

The chain employs TRBV7-6 and TRBJ2-1; 7 bases align to TRBD2. V was pared by 1 base and J by 9 bases, with 9 bases of the junction left unmatched. CDR1 is SGHVS and CDR2 is FNYEAQ in the germline V gene. This CDR3 is built from 15 residues. In nucleotides, the CDR3 is TGTGCCAGCAGCTTAGATGGACTAGGAGTTGGTGAGCAGTTCTTC. Its protein is CASSLDGLGVGEQFF.

V gene TRBV7-3 combines with J gene TRBJ2-3; 9 nucleotides line up with TRBD2. CDR3 length: 16 residues. Germline V gives CDR1 SGHTA, CDR2 FQGTGA. Trimming at V came to 2 bases and at J to 6 bases, leaving 9 bases not matched to a gene. As DNA, the CDR3 is TGTGCCAGCAGCTTAGGTCTAGCGGGAACCAGTGATACGCAGTATTTT. Encoded protein: CASSLGLAGTSDTQYF.

This clone occurred a few times. The genes are TRBV7-2 and TRBJ1-2; 9 bases are shared with TRBD1. Germline V gives CDR1 SGHTA, CDR2 FQGNSA. The length of the CDR3 is 15 residues. V dropped 6 bases and J dropped 4; count of bases not matched to a gene: 9. The CDR3 nucleotides read TGTGCCAGCAGTTTCACAGGGGGCGCCGGCTATGGCTACACCTTC. Its protein product is CASSFTGGAGYGYTF.

This clone was picked up one time. The V call is TRBV5-5, the J call TRBJ1-4; tentative D call: TRBD1 (5 bases). CDR1 and CDR2 (germline): SGHKS, YYEKEE (reference sequence). The CDR3 extends over 14 amino acids. Deletions cut 1 base from V and 12 bases from J, with 16 bases between. The CDR3 sequence is CASSLSGGPGELFF. DNA of the CDR3: TGTGCCAGCAGCTTGTCCGGGGGACCCGGGGAACTGTTTTTT. Drawing the rest from reference TRBV5-5 and TRBJ1-4, the complete variable domain is DAGVTQSPTHLIKTRGQQVTLRCSPISGHKSVSWYQQVLGQGPQFIFQYYEKEERGRGNFPDRFSARQFPNYSSELNVNALLLGDSALYLCASSLSGGPGELFFGSGTQLSVL.

This chain uses TRBV15 with TRBJ2-1, with 11 bases fitting TRBD2. The length of the CDR3 is 16 residues. V dropped 0 bases and J dropped 9; count of bases not matched to a gene: 7. Germline V gene lookup returns CDR1 LNHNV and CDR2 YYDKDF (reference sequence). The CDR3 sequence: CATSREGLAGGPEQFF. CDR3 nucleotides: TGTGCCACCAGCAGAGAGGGGCTAGCGGGAGGCCCTGAGCAGTTCTTC.

The chain combines TRBV5-4 with TRBJ2-3; D is possibly TRBD2 (5 bases). The CDR3 covers 15 residues. The germline V gene has CDR1 SGHNT and CDR2 YYREEE (reference sequence). Trimming cost V 0 bases and J 2 bases, with 10 bases left between them. The DNA of the CDR3 is TGTGCCAGCAGCTTGGGGCTAGCAGTCACAGATACGCAGTATTTT. Its translation: CASSLGLAVTDTQYF.

This clone showed up just once. The chain links TRBV7-2 to TRBJ2-1, with 15 bases matching TRBD2. The CDR3 totals 18 residues. From germline, CDR1 is SGHTA and CDR2 FQGNSA. Germline trimming cut 5 bases from V and 2 bases from J; bases unmatched to any gene: 7. This chain's CDR3 is CASSHGLAGGWPYNEQFF. DNA for the CDR3: TGTGCCAGCAGCCATGGACTAGCGGGAGGGTGGCCCTACAATGAGCAGTTCTTC. Full variable domain (missing parts from reference TRBV7-2 and TRBJ2-1): GAGVSQSPSNKVTEKGKDVELRCDPISGHTALYWYRQSLGQGLEFLIYFQGNSAPDKSGLPSDRFSAERTGGSVSTLTIQRTQQEDSAVYLCASSHGLAGGWPYNEQFFGPGTRLTVL.

This clone was detected once. CDR3 region: CASSPLAGETGELFF. The CDR3 DNA reads as TGTGCCAGCTCACCCCTAGCGGGAGAGACCGGGGAGCTGTTTTTT. This chain links TRBV18 with TRBJ2-2, with 10 bases aligning to TRBD2. Trimming at V came to 3 bases and at J to 5 bases, leaving 3 bases not matched to a gene. Germline CDR1 is KGHSH and CDR2 is LQKENI. This CDR3 is 15 amino acids long.

The V and J genes are TRBV28 and TRBJ1-1, with unresolved D. Germline V lookup: CDR1 MDHEN, CDR2 SYDVKM. Between the trimmed V and J ends, which lost 2 bases and 6 bases, there was a span of 7 bases. The CDR3 spans 12 residues. CDR3: CASSLPTAEAFF. The DNA of the CDR3 is TGTGCCAGCAGTTTACCTACAGCTGAAGCTTTCTTT.

The rearrangement uses TRBV5-1 and TRBJ2-3; 14 nucleotides line up with TRBD2. CDR1 and CDR2 from the germline V gene are SGHRS and YFSETQ. CDR3 length: 16 residues. The V gene end was trimmed by 5 bases and the J gene end by 4 bases; junction bases not matched to a gene: 6. The CDR3 protein is CASRSGTSGSADTQYF. The CDR3 DNA sequence: TGCGCCAGCAGATCAGGGACTAGCGGGAGCGCAGATACGCAGTATTTT.

The J gene is TRBJ2-1, the V gene TRBV3-1 (or the pseudogene TRBV3-2); D uncertain. This CDR3 is 12 amino acids long. From germline, CDR1 is LGHDT and CDR2 YNNKEL (reference sequence). The germline V and J ends were trimmed by 0 bases and 6 bases, with 3 bases remaining between them. CDR3 DNA sequence: TGTGCCAGCAGCCAAGAGAGCAATGAGCAGTTCTTC. Its protein product is CASSQESNEQFF.

This chain's CDR3 is CASSREDLQPGELFF. CDR3 in DNA: TGTGCCAGCAGCCGAGAGGACTTACAGCCCGGGGAGCTGTTTTTT. The V and J genes are TRBV3-1 (or the pseudogene TRBV3-2) and TRBJ2-2; maybe TRBD2 (5 bases). Looked up from germline, CDR1 is LGHDT and CDR2 is YNNKEL (reference sequence). The CDR3 has 15 residues. V dropped 4 bases and J dropped 6 bases, with 15 bases sitting between them.

V is TRBV7-2 and J is TRBJ1-2; D uncertain. The CDR3 sequence is 14 residues long. V dropped 1 base and J dropped 5 bases, with 11 bases sitting between them. Germline assignment: CDR1 SGHTA and CDR2 FQGNSA. The CDR3 bases are TGTGCCAGCAGCTTAGTGGGTTCGGGGTATGGCTACACCTTC. Encoded protein: CASSLVGSGYGYTF.

The count of this clone is one. The chain couples TRBV7-9 to TRBJ1-6, with 11 bases fitting TRBD1. Looked up from germline, CDR1 is SEHNR and CDR2 is FQNEAQ (reference sequence). V gave up 4 bases and J gave up 9 bases; unmatched junction bases: 8. This CDR3 has 16 residues. The CDR3 reads CASSSPLGTGGSPLHF. Written as DNA, the CDR3 is TGTGCCAGCAGCTCCCCCCTGGGGACAGGGGGTTCACCCCTCCACTTT.

V is TRBV19 and J is TRBJ2-1; maybe TRBD2 (6 bases). The CDR3 covers 13 residues. Trimming removed 3 bases from V and 9 bases from J, with 12 bases in between. Looked up from germline, CDR1 is LNHDA and CDR2 is SQIVND (reference sequence). The CDR3 protein is CASSIRGYGEQFF. Written as DNA, the CDR3 is TGTGCCAGTAGTATCCGGGGGTATGGTGAGCAGTTCTTC.

This clone was counted a single time. The rearrangement uses TRBV7-9 and TRBJ2-1; 9 bases fit TRBD2. Germline CDR1 SEHNR, CDR2 FQNEAQ (reference sequence). With 3 bases clipped from V and 8 bases from J, the junction kept 5 bases outside the gene matches. The CDR3 contains 14 residues. This CDR3 is CASSFAGGPYEQFF. CDR3 in DNA: TGTGCCAGCAGCTTTGCGGGAGGGCCGTATGAGCAGTTCTTC.

The chain joins TRBV11-2 to TRBJ1-6; 7 bases are shared with TRBD1. The V gene end was trimmed by 5 bases and the J gene end by 10 bases; junction bases not matched to a gene: 5. CDR1 is SGHAT and CDR2 is FQNNGV in the germline V gene. This CDR3 spans 13 amino acids. The CDR3 is CASSPRQGSPLHF. In nucleotides, the CDR3 is TGTGCCAGCAGCCCCAGACAGGGCTCACCCCTCCACTTT.

In the case of this clone: The sample holds other DNA sequences that translate to the same CDR3. This rearrangement joins TRBV28 to TRBJ1-4; D not certain. Trimming took off 3 bases at V and 0 bases at J, with 8 bases between the two ends. Per germline, CDR1 MDHEN and CDR2 SYDVKM. The length of the CDR3 is 15 residues. The CDR3 reads CASSLGSATNEKLFF. CDR3 coding DNA: TGTGCCAGCAGTTTGGGCAGTGCAACTAATGAAAAACTGTTTTTT.

J is TRBJ2-1 and V is TRBV27, with TRBD1 identical over 9 bases. V was pared by 4 bases and J by 3 bases, with 7 bases of the junction left unmatched. The CDR3 has 16 amino acids. The germline V gene encodes CDR1 MNHEY and CDR2 SMNVEV (reference sequence). CDR3 DNA: TGTGCCAGCAGTTCTCCGGGACAGGGTAGCTACAATGAGCAGTTCTTC. It specifies CASSSPGQGSYNEQFF.

V and J are TRBV15 and TRBJ1-2; 7 bases are a match to TRBD1. This CDR3 has 16 amino acids. The trim removed 1 base at V and 7 bases at J, leaving 12 bases unmatched. CDR1 is LNHNV and CDR2 is YYDKDF in the germline V gene (reference sequence). The CDR3 DNA sequence: TGTGCCACCAGCAGAGGTGGAACAGGGGTAGCTTTTGGCTACACCTTC. This codes for CATSRGGTGVAFGYTF.

The chain combines TRBV11-2 with TRBJ2-5; tentatively, D is TRBD2 (6 bases). Trimming left V 1 base short and J 7 bases short, with 19 bases between. This CDR3 spans 16 amino acids. Looked up from germline, CDR1 is SGHAT and CDR2 is FQNNGV. The CDR3, as DNA: TGTGCCAGCAGCTTAGGCCCGCAGGGACGGCGGGGGACCCAGTACTTC. Translating it yields CASSLGPQGRRGTQYF.

This chain joins TRBV28 and TRBJ1-6; 7 bases match TRBD1. This CDR3 has 15 amino acids. V lost 4 bases, J lost 7 bases, and 7 bases stayed unmatched. Germline CDR1 and CDR2: MDHEN and SYDVKM. The CDR3 nucleotides are TGTGCCAGCAGTTCCCCGGACAGGAAAAATTCACCCCTCCACTTT. It yields the protein CASSSPDRKNSPLHF.